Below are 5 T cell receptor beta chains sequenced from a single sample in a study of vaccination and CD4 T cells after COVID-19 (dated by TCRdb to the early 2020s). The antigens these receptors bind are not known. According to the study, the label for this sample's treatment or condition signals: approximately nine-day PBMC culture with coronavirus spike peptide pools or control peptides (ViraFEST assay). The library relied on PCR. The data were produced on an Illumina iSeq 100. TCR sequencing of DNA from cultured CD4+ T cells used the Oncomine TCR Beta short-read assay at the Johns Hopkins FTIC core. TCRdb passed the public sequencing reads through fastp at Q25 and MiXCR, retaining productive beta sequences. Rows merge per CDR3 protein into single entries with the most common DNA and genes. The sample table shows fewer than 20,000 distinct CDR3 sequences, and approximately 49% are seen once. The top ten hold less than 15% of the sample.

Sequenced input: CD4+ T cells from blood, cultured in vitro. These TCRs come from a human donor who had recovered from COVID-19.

The CDR3 region has the DNA TGTGCCTGTACGCTAGCGGGGCTAGGGGGAGATACGCAGTATTTT. Translation gives CACTLAGLGGDTQYF. V is TRBV30 and J is TRBJ2-3, with 9 bases lining up with TRBD2. V trimming: 6 bases; J trimming: 5 bases; junction bases outside the gene matches: 12. The length of the CDR3 is 15 residues. The germline CDR1 and CDR2 sequences are GTSNPN and SVGIG (reference sequence).

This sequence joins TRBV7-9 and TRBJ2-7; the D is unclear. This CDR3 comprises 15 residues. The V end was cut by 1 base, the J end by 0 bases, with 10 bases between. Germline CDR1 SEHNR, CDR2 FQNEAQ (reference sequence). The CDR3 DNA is TGTGCCAGCAGCTTAGACCCAGTGAGCTCCTACGAGCAGTACTTC. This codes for CASSLDPVSSYEQYF.

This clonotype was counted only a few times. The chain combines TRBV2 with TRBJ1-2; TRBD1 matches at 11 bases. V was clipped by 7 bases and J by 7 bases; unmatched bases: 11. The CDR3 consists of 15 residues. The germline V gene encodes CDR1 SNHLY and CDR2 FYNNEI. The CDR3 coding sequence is TGTGCCAGCACTCGAGAGGACAGGGGGCGGGTTGGCTACACCTTC. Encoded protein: CASTREDRGRVGYTF.

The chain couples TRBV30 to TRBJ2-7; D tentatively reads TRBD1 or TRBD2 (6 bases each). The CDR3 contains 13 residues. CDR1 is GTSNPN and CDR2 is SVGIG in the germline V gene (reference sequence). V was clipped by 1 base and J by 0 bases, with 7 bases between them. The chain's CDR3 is CAWSAGASYEQYF. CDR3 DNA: TGTGCCTGGAGTGCGGGGGCCTCCTACGAGCAGTACTTC.

CDR3: CASNLGTTNEKLFF. The CDR3 nucleotides read TGTGCCAGTAATCTAGGGACAACTAATGAAAAACTGTTTTTT. The V call is TRBV19, the J call TRBJ1-4; no reliable D call. The CDR3 runs to 14 residues. V dropped 7 bases and J dropped 0 bases, with 9 bases sitting between them. The germline CDR1 and CDR2 sequences are LNHDA and SQIVND (reference sequence).